This T cell receptor (beta chain) derives from a study of blood T cell repertoires in COVID-19. Study information: Samples came from the United States, Italy and Spain, spanning acute and convalescent COVID-19. In each case, the material was cDNA or gDNA derived from T cells, B-cell-depleted T cells, or PBMCs.

As processed by the authors: The assay estimated nucleated cells by amplifying reference gene primers. Measured with immunoSEQ multiplex PCR; TCRdb has only the in-frame clones, and not every one. That table supplies the V and J calls and clone size; D and trimming were determined from the DNA. The table shows about 160,000 clones, with more than 70% occurring only once. CDR1 is SGHAT and CDR2 is FQNNGV in the germline V gene. Trimming took off 5 bases at V and 7 bases at J, with 17 bases between the two ends. This CDR3 region has 15 residues. The rearrangement links TRBV11-2 to TRBJ2-2; no reliable D call. The sample taken for sequencing was peripheral blood. This clonotype originated in a man aged 60-69 years with acute or convalescent COVID-19. This CDR3 reads CASSTSTGFNGELFF. The DNA of the CDR3 is TGTGCCAGCAGCACATCAACCGGGTTCAACGGGGAGCTGTTTTTT.